Ten or more counts support the clone carrying this T cell receptor beta chain. Its antigen is still unknown. Amplified TCR beta CDR3 regions derived from RNA transcripts. Primed by the HTBI set, a first-round RT-PCR was run on the TCR CDR3. TCRdb re-analysed the multiplex PCR reads in MiXCR, keeping a single row per CDR3 protein. The sample carries roughly 420,000 distinct CDR3 sequences, around a sixth recorded once. Germline CDR1 is SGHTA and CDR2 is FQGNSA. With 1 base clipped from V and 5 bases from J, the junction kept 4 bases outside the gene matches. CDR3 size: 15 residues. Hyperthyroidism had been newly diagnosed in patients aged 18 to 65, and its duration was under 2 months. The study excluded patients with uncontrolled infection, other autoimmune disease, pregnancy or lactation. PBMCs stemmed from around 9.3 ml fresh peripheral blood. The sample originates from a study of T cells in Graves' hyperthyroidism and ophthalmopathy.

Findings and limits, study-wide: Stable hyperthyroidism and ophthalmopathy were separated using 13 V-J signatures.

Sequenced sample: blood. The rearrangement uses TRBV7-2 and TRBJ2-7, with TRBD1 identical over 11 bases. The clonotype comes from a woman aged 18-29 years with Graves' hyperthyroidism. The CDR3 bases are TGTGCCAGCAGCTTAGGAGGGACAGGGGGGAACGAGCAGTACTTC. This sequence encodes CASSLGGTGGNEQYF.